This T cell receptor beta chain was captured in a study of blood T cell repertoires in COVID-19. Turning to the study itself: The study drew acute and convalescent COVID-19 samples from the United States, Italy and Spain. PBMCs, B-cell-depleted T cells, or T cells provided the cDNA or gDNA that made up the material.

Enrolment of Seattle patients took place during active infection, and they were followed longitudinally. Clones were read by immunoSEQ multiplex PCR, and TCRdb kept only the in-frame ones, dropping some. The sample has about 500,000 clones; approximately 91% are singletons. This CDR3 is 12 amino acids long. V lost 1 base, J lost 5 bases, and 8 bases lay in between. The germline V gene encodes CDR1 SQVTM and CDR2 ANQGSEA. About this clone itself: Other DNA sequences in the same sample also yield this CDR3.

The chain couples TRBV29-1 to TRBJ1-1, with D perhaps matching TRBD1 (5 bases). The source material was peripheral blood. This receptor was identified in a woman between 45 and 60 years old with COVID-19, enrolled during active disease. The CDR3, as DNA: TGCAGCGTTGAAGGCGGGGGAACTGAAGCTTTCTTT. Translation: CSVEGGGTEAFF.